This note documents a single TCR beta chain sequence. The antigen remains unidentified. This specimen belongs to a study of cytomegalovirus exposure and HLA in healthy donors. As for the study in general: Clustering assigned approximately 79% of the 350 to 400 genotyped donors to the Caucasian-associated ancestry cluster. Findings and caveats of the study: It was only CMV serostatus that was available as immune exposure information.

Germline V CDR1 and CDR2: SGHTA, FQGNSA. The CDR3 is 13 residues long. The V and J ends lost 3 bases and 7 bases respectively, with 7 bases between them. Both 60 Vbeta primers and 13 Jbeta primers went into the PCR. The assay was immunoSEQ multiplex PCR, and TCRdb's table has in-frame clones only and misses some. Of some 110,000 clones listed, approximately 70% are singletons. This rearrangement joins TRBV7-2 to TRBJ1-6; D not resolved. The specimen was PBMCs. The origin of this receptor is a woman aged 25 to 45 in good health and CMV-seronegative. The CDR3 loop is CASSLMENSPLHF. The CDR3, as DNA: TGTGCCAGCAGCTTGATGGAGAATTCACCCCTCCACTTT.